One and the same sample provided the 23 T cell receptor beta chains below, sequenced in a study of blood T cell repertoires in COVID-19. Using immunoSEQ multiplex PCR, the repertoire was profiled, and TCRdb retains in-frame clones only, with some absent. The repertoire holds roughly 80,000 clones, with over 80% as singletons. Specimen: peripheral blood. The receptor set was obtained from a man aged 45 to 65 with acute or convalescent COVID-19.

The V call is TRBV11-2, the J call TRBJ2-2, with a possible D match to TRBD1 (6 bases). The ends were cut back, 6 bases at V and 1 base at J, with 12 bases in the middle. The CDR3 is made up of 15 amino acids. Germline lookup yields CDR1 SGHAT and CDR2 FQNNGV. CDR3 nucleotides: TGTGCCAGCAGTAGAACCAGGGGGAACACCGGGGAGCTGTTTTTT. Translating gives CASSRTRGNTGELFF.

Only one count was recorded for this clone. The CDR3 region has the DNA TGTGCCAGCAGCTCCGGGACAGACAAAAACATTCAGTACTTC. It codes for CASSSGTDKNIQYF. The genes are TRBV27 and TRBJ2-4, with 7 nucleotides matching TRBD1. This CDR3 contains 14 residues. The V and J ends lost 6 bases and 3 bases, in that order; junction bases with no gene match: 5. Per the germline V gene, CDR1 is MNHEY and CDR2 is SMNVEV (reference sequence).

The V gene is TRBV15, the J gene TRBJ1-2, with a possible D match to TRBD1 (6 bases). The V gene lost 5 bases and the J gene lost 3 bases, with 13 bases spanning the gap. The length of the CDR3 is 14 residues. CDR1 and CDR2 from the germline V gene are LNHNV and YYDKDF (reference sequence). The CDR3 reads CATSLGQRDYGYTF. The CDR3 coding sequence is TGTGCCACCAGCCTCGGACAGAGGGACTATGGCTACACCTTC.

The CDR3 DNA reads as TGTGCCAGCAGCACCTTGGTGTTTCGGTACAGCTCCTACAATGAGCAGTTCTTC. Translation gives CASSTLVFRYSSYNEQFF. This rearrangement joins TRBV6-2 or TRBV6-3 to TRBJ2-1; no definite D call. Trimming removed 6 bases from V and 0 bases from J, with 21 bases in between. The CDR3 is 18 amino acids. The germline CDR1 and CDR2 sequences are MNHEY and SVGEGT.

The chain uses TRBV2 and TRBJ1-2, with 10 nucleotides matching TRBD1. The CDR3 contains 13 residues. J lost 8 bases, V lost 10 bases, and 10 bases had no gene match. Looked up from germline, CDR1 is SNHLY and CDR2 is FYNNEI. For the CDR3, the DNA is TGTGCCACCTCGGGACAGGGGCCTCAAGGCTACACCTTC. Its translation is CATSGQGPQGYTF. Full variable domain (rest looked up from reference TRBV2 and TRBJ1-2): EPEVTQTPSHQVTQMGQEVILRCVPISNHLYFYWYRQILGQKVEFLVSFYNNEISEKSEIFDDQFSVERPDGSNFTLKIRSTKLEDSAMYFCATSGQGPQGYTFGSGTRLTVV.

The rearrangement uses TRBV9 and TRBJ2-1; 7 bases agree with TRBD1. Germline V CDR1 and CDR2: SGDLS, YYNGEE. The CDR3 is made up of 16 amino acids. Unmatched junction bases numbered 11, after V lost 3 bases and J lost 5 bases. The CDR3 sequence: CASSDHRDSPNNEQFF. CDR3 sequence (DNA): TGTGCCAGCAGCGACCACCGGGACAGCCCAAACAATGAGCAGTTCTTC.

The chain combines TRBV24-1 with TRBJ1-1; the D gene is possibly TRBD1 (6 bases). This CDR3 region has 12 residues. Trimming cost V 4 bases and J 11 bases, with 13 bases left between them. The germline V gene encodes CDR1 KGHDR and CDR2 SFDVKD. Here the CDR3 reads CATSDTDRPAFF. CDR3 DNA: TGTGCCACCAGTGACACCGACAGGCCGGCTTTCTTT.

The V and J genes are TRBV3-1 (or the pseudogene TRBV3-2) and TRBJ1-6; the match to TRBD1 covers 9 bases. CDR1 LGHDT and CDR2 YNNKEL come from the germline V gene (reference sequence). The CDR3 is 14 amino acids. V shed 6 bases, J shed 7 bases, and the junction held 4 bases outside the gene matches. The DNA for the CDR3 is TGTGCCAGCAGTCCGGGACAGGGCAATTCACCCCTCCACTTT. Amino acids: CASSPGQGNSPLHF.

This clone is medium-sized. The genes are TRBV27 and TRBJ1-2; a weak D match, TRBD1 (5 bases). V lost 3 bases and J 8 bases, leaving 13 bases between the germline ends. The CDR3 is 13 residues long. CDR1 is MNHEY, CDR2 SMNVEV, per germline (reference sequence). Here the CDR3 DNA reads TGTGCCAGCAGTTTCGCCGGACAAGGAGGCTACACCTTC. Translated: CASSFAGQGGYTF.

V usage is TRBV6-2 or TRBV6-3 and J usage is TRBJ1-5, with TRBD1 matching 8 bases. This CDR3 region has 15 residues. Germline CDR1 reads MNHEY; CDR2 reads SVGEGT. After removal of 2 bases from V and 6 bases from J, the junction contained 6 bases not matched to a gene. In DNA, the CDR3 is TGTGCCAGCAGTTACGCGGACAGGGCAACTCAGCCCCAGCATTTT. Its protein product is CASSYADRATQPQHF.

This sequence joins TRBV1 and TRBJ2-2; the table's D call, TRBD2, has no DNA check behind it. TRBV1 is shown as a pseudogene. This CDR3 comprises 15 residues. The CDR3 protein is CTSSPASGGVGELFF. The CDR3 coding sequence is TGCACCAGCAGCCCGGCTAGCGGGGGGGTGGGGGAGCTGTTTTTT.

The rearrangement links TRBV7-9 to TRBJ1-4; D unclear. This CDR3 is built from 14 residues. Germline V CDR1 and CDR2: SEHNR, FQNEAQ (reference sequence). Trimming took off 3 bases at V and 0 bases at J, with 5 bases between the two ends. The CDR3 DNA reads TGTGCCAGCAGCTTTACTGCAACTAATGAAAAACTGTTTTTT. The encoded protein is CASSFTATNEKLFF.

Turning to this clone: Other DNA sequences in the sample encode the same CDR3. Here the CDR3 DNA reads TGTGCCAGCAGTTACCCGGAGGGAGGTTCACCCCTCCACTTT. Protein: CASSYPEGGSPLHF. The rearrangement links TRBV6-6 to TRBJ1-6; no clear D. Trimming removed 2 bases from V and 9 bases from J, with 11 bases in between. CDR3 length: 14 residues. Looked up from germline, CDR1 is MNHNY and CDR2 is SVGAGI (reference sequence).

The rearrangement uses TRBV12-3 or TRBV12-4 and TRBJ2-3; the D gene is possibly TRBD1 (6 bases). The ends were cut back, 6 bases at V and 7 bases at J, with 11 bases in the middle. The CDR3 sequence is 12 residues long. The CDR3 protein is CASSQDSNTQYF. The CDR3 coding sequence is TGTGCCAGCAGCCAGGACAGCAATACGCAGTATTTT.

The J gene is TRBJ2-1, the V gene TRBV7-2; 11 nucleotides agree with TRBD1. Germline V gene data show CDR1 as SGHTA and CDR2 as FQGNSA. V gave up 1 base and J gave up 8 bases; unmatched junction bases: 4. The CDR3 totals 15 residues. CDR3: CASSLVGDRGDEQFF. The CDR3 nucleotides are TGTGCCAGCAGCTTAGTAGGGGACAGGGGGGATGAGCAGTTCTTC.

V and J are TRBV11-2 and TRBJ1-1, with D possibly matching TRBD1 (6 bases). Germline V gene sequence: CDR1 SGHAT, CDR2 FQNNGV. The ends were cut back, 8 bases at V and 4 bases at J, with 23 bases in the middle. The CDR3 contains 16 residues. This CDR3 reads CASAKSFRRGGTEAFF. For the CDR3, the DNA is TGTGCCAGCGCCAAGAGCTTCCGGAGAGGGGGCACTGAAGCTTTCTTT.

The genes are TRBV7-8 and TRBJ2-3; D unresolved. The CDR3 has 14 residues. The ends were cut back, 2 bases at V and 6 bases at J, with 12 bases in the middle. CDR1 is SGHVS, CDR2 FQNEAQ, per germline. The CDR3 protein is CASSLTPLVDTQYF. CDR3 nucleotides: TGTGCCAGCAGCTTAACTCCCCTAGTCGATACGCAGTATTTT.

The J gene is TRBJ1-5, the V gene TRBV9; the D is unclear. Germline assignment: CDR1 SGDLS and CDR2 YYNGEE. V lost 0 bases to trimming and J lost 5 bases, with 15 bases between them. The length of the CDR3 is 16 residues. The chain's CDR3 is CASSVEPPARDQPQHF. The CDR3 region has the DNA TGTGCCAGCAGCGTAGAGCCCCCCGCCCGCGATCAGCCCCAGCATTTT.

The chain couples TRBV19 to TRBJ2-1; 13 nucleotides match TRBD2. The CDR3 runs 15 residues. Germline V gives CDR1 LNHDA, CDR2 SQIVND (reference sequence). Trimming removed 7 bases from V and 7 bases from J; junction bases left unmatched: 7. CDR3 nucleotides: TGTGCCAGTAACACACTAGCGGGAGGGAGGAATGAGCAGTTCTTC. The encoded protein is CASNTLAGGRNEQFF.

This clone was observed a single time. The chain's CDR3 is CASRDGTSGTDTQYF. The DNA for the CDR3 is TGTGCCAGCAGGGACGGGACTAGCGGGACAGATACGCAGTATTTT. The rearrangement links TRBV7-9 to TRBJ2-3; 12 positions match TRBD2. The CDR3 has 15 amino acids. The germline CDR1 and CDR2 sequences are SEHNR and FQNEAQ (reference sequence). With 6 bases clipped from V and 3 bases from J, the junction kept 4 bases outside the gene matches.

V usage is TRBV5-5 and J usage is TRBJ2-2; the match to TRBD2 covers 8 bases. V was pared by 1 base and J by 7 bases, with 9 bases of the junction left unmatched. CDR1 SGHKS and CDR2 YYEKEE come from the germline V gene (reference sequence). This CDR3 spans 16 amino acids. Written as DNA, the CDR3 is TGTGCCAGCAGCTTGAAAGAAAAGAGCGGGAGCGGGGAGCTGTTTTTT. It codes for CASSLKEKSGSGELFF.

V is TRBV10-3 and J is TRBJ1-3, with D possibly being TRBD1 (5 bases). From germline, CDR1 is ENHRY and CDR2 SYGVKD. This CDR3 comprises 17 residues. Trimming removed 8 bases from V and 0 bases from J, with 20 bases in between. The CDR3: CAIRRGGITSSGNTIYF. CDR3 DNA sequence: TGTGCCATCCGACGGGGGGGGATCACAAGCTCTGGAAACACCATATATTTT.

The chain employs TRBV5-1 and TRBJ2-5, with 12 positions matching TRBD2. Germline V lookup: CDR1 SGHRS, CDR2 YFSETQ. Trimming cost V 4 bases and J 5 bases; bases outside gene matches: 3. The CDR3 spans 14 residues. The CDR3 loop reads CASSPGTSGETQYF. CDR3 in DNA: TGCGCCAGCAGCCCCGGGACTAGCGGGGAGACCCAGTACTTC.